This T cell receptor (beta chain) derives from a study of blood T cells in healthy people across ages. Study findings and constraints: Strong correlation linked observed beta diversity and percent naive T cells. When one million T cells were used, diversity estimates were thought to be underestimates.

For the second PCR, which ran for about 7 to 11 cycles, a sample-barcoded 5' primer and a J-beta primer mix were used. TCRdb redid the calling of the 5' RACE reads with MiXCR, one entry per CDR3 protein. This sample carries hundreds of thousands of distinct CDR3 sequences, approximately 50% of them seen once, and the ten largest clones take under 35%. The V and J ends lost 0 bases and 2 bases respectively, with 15 bases between them. The CDR3 is 17 amino acids. The germline gives CDR1 LGHNA, CDR2 YSLEER. Ten or more counts support this clonotype. What it binds is not known. Sequencing was performed on blood. This TCR came from a woman aged 55 to 70 in good health. The rearrangement joins TRBV4-3 to TRBJ2-3; D is unclear. Here the CDR3 reads CASSQDSASVFTDTQYF. For the CDR3, the DNA is TGCGCCAGCAGCCAAGATTCGGCTAGTGTCTTCACAGATACGCAGTATTTT.